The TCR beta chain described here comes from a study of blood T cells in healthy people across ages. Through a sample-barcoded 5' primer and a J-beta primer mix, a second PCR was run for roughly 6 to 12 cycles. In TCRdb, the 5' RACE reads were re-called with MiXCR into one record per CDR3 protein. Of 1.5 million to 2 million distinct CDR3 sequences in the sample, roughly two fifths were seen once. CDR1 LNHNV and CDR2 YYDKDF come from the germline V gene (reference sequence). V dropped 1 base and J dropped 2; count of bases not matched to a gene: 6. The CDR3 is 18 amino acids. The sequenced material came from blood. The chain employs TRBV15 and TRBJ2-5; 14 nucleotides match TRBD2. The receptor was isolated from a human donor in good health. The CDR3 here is CATSRGRLAGGLQETQYF. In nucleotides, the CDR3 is TGTGCCACCAGCAGAGGGAGACTAGCGGGGGGGCTTCAAGAGACCCAGTACTTC.